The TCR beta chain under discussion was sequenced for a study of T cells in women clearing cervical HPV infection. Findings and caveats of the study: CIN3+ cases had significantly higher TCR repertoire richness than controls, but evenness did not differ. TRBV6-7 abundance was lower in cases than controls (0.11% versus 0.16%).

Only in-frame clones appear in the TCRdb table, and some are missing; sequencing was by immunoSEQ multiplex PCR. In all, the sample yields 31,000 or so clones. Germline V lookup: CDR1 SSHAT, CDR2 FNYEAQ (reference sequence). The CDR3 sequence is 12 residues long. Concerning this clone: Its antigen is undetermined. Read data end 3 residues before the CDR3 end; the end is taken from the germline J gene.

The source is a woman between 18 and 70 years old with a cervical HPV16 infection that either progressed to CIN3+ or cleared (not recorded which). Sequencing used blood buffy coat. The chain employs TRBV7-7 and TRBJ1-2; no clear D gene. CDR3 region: CASSSESRGYTF. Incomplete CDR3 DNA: TGTGCCAGCAGCTCCGAATCGCGCGGC.